The T cell receptor beta chain described here comes from a study of OX40 agonist ivuxolimab in advanced cancers. Overall study: Every 2 weeks, patients got intravenous ivuxolimab at one of six dose levels (0.01-10 mg/kg). Points from the study as a whole: CD4+ and CD8+ T cells in blood underwent clonal expansion by week 6 at 0.1 to 3.0 mg/kg. Expanded clones were, on average, more numerous in CD8+ T cells than in CD4+.

This clone was recorded only once. Its antigen is not known. The junction had 9 bases not matched to a gene; V was cut back by 5 bases and J by 5 bases. Germline lookup yields CDR1 SGHTA and CDR2 FQGNSA. This CDR3 is 15 amino acids long. Sequencing was performed with immunoSEQ multiplex PCR; in TCRdb, only in-frame clones are kept and a portion is missing. The sample lists fewer than 70,000 clones, around 90% occurring once. The source was CD4+ or CD8+ T cells sorted from blood, collected in a trial of the OX40 agonist ivuxolimab. The TCR originated in an adult with an advanced solid tumor such as melanoma, head and neck, liver or kidney cancer. The rearrangement uses TRBV7-2 and TRBJ1-5; TRBD1 matches 7 bases. CDR3 region: CASSLGGDRDQPQHF. CDR3 in DNA: TGTGCCAGCAGCCTAGGTGGGGACAGAGATCAGCCCCAGCATTTT.